This T cell receptor beta chain originates from a study of blood T cell repertoires in COVID-19. The germline CDR1 and CDR2 sequences are MDHEN and SYDVKM. The V end was cut by 2 bases, the J end by 3 bases, with 11 bases between. The CDR3 totals 14 residues. Source study methods: Reference gene primer amplification gave nucleated cell count estimates. Some clones are missing from TCRdb's copy, which holds only in-frame ones; the method was immunoSEQ multiplex PCR. The DNA gave D and trimming, while V, J and clone size come from that table. The sample has some 130,000 clones; around 80% are singletons.

Source material: PBMCs or T cells enriched from blood (not recorded which). The chain is built from TRBV28 and TRBJ2-7; tentative D call: TRBD1 (5 bases). The sequence was obtained from a woman between 50 and 59 years old who had recovered from COVID-19. CDR3 nucleotides: TGTGCCAGCAGTTTAATTTGGCAGGGCTACGAGCAGTACTTC. This sequence encodes CASSLIWQGYEQYF.